This T cell receptor (beta chain) is from a study of CD8+ T cells in alopecia areata (dated by TCRdb to 2016 to 2019). About the study as a whole: The treated patients, all with moderate-to-severe alopecia areata, were enrolled in an open-label pilot trial of oral tofacitinib given at 5 to 10 mg twice daily. Tofacitinib was administered for 6 to 18 months, and 6 months of follow-up off drug were then conducted to assess delayed response and recurrence. To study T cell clonal expansion in alopecia areata, the researchers applied high-throughput TCRbeta sequencing to both the C3H/HeJ mouse model and human patients. In humans, TCRbeta sequencing was performed on scalp tissue and on sorted CD4+ and CD8+ peripheral blood T cells from healthy controls and from patients with patchy or totalis/universalis alopecia areata. Patients on tofacitinib were biopsied at baseline and after 4 and 24 weeks of treatment, and several of the patients also had a later scalp biopsy. Clonality in the scalp was compared among normal scalp (n=4), patchy alopecia areata scalp (n=8), and alopecia totalis/universalis scalp (n=8). RNA was obtained with the PAXgene miRNA kit for fixed scalp, the miRNeasy kit for PBMCs, and the RNeasy kit for mouse skin. TCRbeta CDR3 regions were amplified by immunoSEQ multiplex PCR using 35 Vbeta forward and 13 Jbeta reverse primers.

This clone was seen a handful of times. The specificity of this receptor is unknown. It has no much larger one-base neighbor in the sample; base qualities were not kept. From a lookup of the germline V gene, CDR1 and CDR2 are SGHTA and FQGNSA. The junction shows trimming of 1 base on V and 0 bases on J, plus 3 bases between the germline ends. The CDR3 runs 13 amino acids, cysteine and phenylalanine included. Only the CDR3 portion is preserved as DNA: 39 bases, with reading frame beginning at the first base. Overall results and qualifications from the work: Higher clonality and more expanded CD8+ clones were observed in lesional scalp than in normal scalp, particularly in alopecia totalis/universalis, a finding suggestive of antigenic drive. Compared with mice, TCR sequences shared between patients were less clear, possibly partly because of HLA diversity across the patient population. Resident alphabeta T cells in normal human skin are also sequenced, complicating scalp TCR repertoire analysis, unlike mouse skin dominated by gammadelta T cells.

The library came from the immunoSEQ multiplex PCR assay. For TCR sequencing, RNA was extracted from every sample and reverse transcribed into cDNA to serve as template. SuperScript III was used for first-strand cDNA synthesis, primed with a 2:1 mix of oligo-dT and random hexamers. A synthetic immune receptor repertoire was used to assess amplification bias, and residual bias was removed computationally. Turning to the authors' computational methods: Raw reads were preprocessed to remove errors, and CDR3 was defined by IMGT conventions from the conserved cysteine to phenylalanine. To get clonality, Shannon entropy was normalized by log2 of the number of productive unique TCRs and the result was subtracted from 1. Whether scalp clones were CD4 or CD8 was inferred by matching scalp TCRbeta sequences against CD4 and CD8 repertoires sorted from blood. The table was pulled from immuneACCESS by TCRdb, which kept in-frame rearrangements only. Such tables lose some clones; where checked, under half of the loss comes from unresolved V genes, and the rest has no known cause. For V, J and clone size, that table is used; D and trimming come from the DNA. The sample table records 100,000 to 150,000 clones; around 60% of these occur just once. The ten largest clones represent 4.5% of the sample.

Taken with the paper, the label for time point translates to: baseline before oral tofacitinib. From alopecia areata patients, peripheral blood was collected along with lesional scalp punch biopsies. After PBMCs were isolated by density centrifugation and stained for CD3, CD4 and CD8, a FACSAria was used to sort CD4+ and CD8+ T cells. This sequence uses TRBV7-2 and TRBJ2-5, with the D gene not clear enough to name. The source was CD4+ T cells sorted from blood, collected at week 0. The TCR originated in a human donor with alopecia areata. CDR3 sequence: CASSLDYQETQYF. The DNA reads TGTGCCAGCAGCTTAGATTACCAAGAGACCCAGTACTTC.